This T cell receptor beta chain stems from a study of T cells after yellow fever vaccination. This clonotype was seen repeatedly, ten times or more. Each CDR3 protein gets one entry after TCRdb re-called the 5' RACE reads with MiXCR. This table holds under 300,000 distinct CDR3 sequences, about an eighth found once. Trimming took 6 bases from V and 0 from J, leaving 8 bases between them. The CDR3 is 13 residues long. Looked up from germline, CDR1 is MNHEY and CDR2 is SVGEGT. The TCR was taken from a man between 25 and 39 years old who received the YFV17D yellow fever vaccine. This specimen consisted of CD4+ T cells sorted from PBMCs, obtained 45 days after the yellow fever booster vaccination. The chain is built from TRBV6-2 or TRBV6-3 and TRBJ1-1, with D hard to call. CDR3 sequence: CASRTSVNTEAFF. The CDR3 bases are TGTGCCAGCAGAACCTCAGTGAACACTGAAGCTTTCTTT.